The next 27 T cell receptor beta chains were all read from a single sample in a study of CD8+ T cells in alopecia areata. In each case, RNA was isolated and then reverse transcribed into cDNA as the sequencing template. Repertoires were generated with immunoSEQ multiplex PCR, while TCRdb's copy carries only in-frame clones and drops some. The sample yields approximately 57,000 clones, over 95% seen once. The specimen was CD8+ T cells sorted from blood, collected at week 0. These TCRs come from a human donor with alopecia areata.

The J gene is TRBJ2-4, the V gene TRBV7-9; 9 nucleotides align to TRBD1. The V segment lost 4 bases and the J segment 5 bases; nucleotides outside the gene matches: 3. CDR3 size: 14 residues. CDR1 SEHNR and CDR2 FQNEAQ come from the germline V gene (reference sequence). CDR3 sequence: CASSSRDRENIQYF. In nucleotides, the CDR3 is TGTGCCAGCAGCTCCCGGGACAGGGAAAACATTCAGTACTTC.

V usage is TRBV2 and J usage is TRBJ2-3; 14 nucleotides agree with TRBD2. Germline CDR1 SNHLY, CDR2 FYNNEI. The CDR3 extends over 20 amino acids. V dropped 5 bases and J dropped 0; count of bases not matched to a gene: 13. CDR3 nucleotides: TGTGCCAGCAGTACCCCGCTGGGACTAGCGGGGGTCCGAAGCACAGATACGCAGTATTTT. Its translation: CASSTPLGLAGVRSTDTQYF.

The chain recombines TRBV9 with TRBJ1-1; D might be TRBD1 (5 bases). Trimming removed 4 bases at V and 7 bases at J, with 11 bases between. Per germline, CDR1 SGDLS and CDR2 YYNGEE. The CDR3 covers 12 residues. CDR3 DNA sequence: TGTGCCAGCAGCACCGACAGAGGTGAAGCTTTCTTT. This translates into CASSTDRGEAFF.

The rearrangement joins TRBV6-6 to TRBJ2-3; 9 bases agree with TRBD1. Germline assignment: CDR1 MNHNY and CDR2 SVGAGI (reference sequence). With 5 bases clipped from V and 0 bases from J, the junction kept 3 bases outside the gene matches. CDR3 size: 15 residues. This CDR3 is CASSEGQGSTDTQYF. The CDR3 region has the DNA TGTGCCAGCAGTGAGGGACAGGGAAGCACAGATACGCAGTATTTT.

CDR3 protein: CASSQAKSSYEQYF. Written as DNA, the CDR3 is TGTGCCAGCAGCCAAGCTAAGAGCTCCTACGAGCAGTACTTC. The chain is built from TRBV4-2 and TRBJ2-7; D unresolved. The V end was cut by 1 base, the J end by 0 bases, with 7 bases between. The CDR3 is 14 amino acids. Looked up from germline, CDR1 is LGHNA and CDR2 is YNFKEQ.

Remarks on this clone: The junction does not match germline at one end; this may be a read error. J is TRBJ1-2 and V is TRBV14; 12 bases line up with TRBD1. This CDR3 spans 14 amino acids. Germline CDR1 is SGHDN and CDR2 is FVKESK. CDR3 region: CASSLGTGGDSHLF. The CDR3 DNA follows: TGTGCCAGCAGCCTAGGGACAGGGGGCGATTCACACCTCTTC.

The chain has TRBV30 and TRBJ1-3; a weak D match, TRBD1 (5 bases). The V gene's germline CDR1 is GTSNPN and CDR2 SVGIG (reference sequence). V dropped 2 bases and J dropped 0 bases, with 11 bases sitting between them. The CDR3 runs 15 residues. CDR3 bases: TGTGCCTGGAGTCCTCAGGGAGCCTCTGGAAACACCATATATTTT. Its protein product is CAWSPQGASGNTIYF.

This rearrangement joins TRBV7-2 to TRBJ2-1, with TRBD2 matching 12 bases. The CDR3 is 15 amino acids. Germline lookup yields CDR1 SGHTA and CDR2 FQGNSA. Losses at the gene ends were 4 bases for V and 4 bases for J; bases not matched to a gene: 2. For the CDR3, the DNA is TGTGCCAGCAGCTCACTAGCGGGAGGATACAATGAGCAGTTCTTC. This gives the protein CASSSLAGGYNEQFF. Supplemented by reference TRBV7-2 and TRBJ2-1, the full variable domain reads GAGVSQSPSNKVTEKGKDVELRCDPISGHTALYWYRQSLGQGLEFLIYFQGNSAPDKSGLPSDRFSAERTGGSVSTLTIQRTQQEDSAVYLCASSSLAGGYNEQFFGPGTRLTVL.

The chain has TRBV7-6 and TRBJ1-1; maybe TRBD1 (5 bases). Germline V gene data show CDR1 as SGHVS and CDR2 as FNYEAQ. Trimming left V 5 bases short and J 6 bases short, with 13 bases between. The CDR3 is 13 amino acids. The CDR3 DNA is TGTGCCAGCAGCCCCCGACAGTCTCCTGAAGCTTTCTTT. Translation: CASSPRQSPEAFF. Using reference TRBV7-6 and TRBJ1-1 for the parts outside the CDR3, the full variable domain is GAGVSQSPRYKVTKRGQDVALRCDPISGHVSLYWYRQALGQGPEFLTYFNYEAQQDKSGLPNDRFSAERPEGSISTLTIQRTEQRDSAMYRCASSPRQSPEAFFGQGTRLTVV.

The chain links TRBV29-1 to TRBJ2-1; 7 bases map to TRBD2. V trimming: 3 bases; J trimming: 10 bases; junction bases outside the gene matches: 3. The CDR3 contains 11 residues. Per the germline V gene, CDR1 is SQVTM and CDR2 is ANQGSEA. The CDR3 is CSVDREGEQFF. The DNA for the CDR3 is TGCAGCGTTGACAGGGAGGGCGAGCAGTTCTTC.

This chain links TRBV4-1 with TRBJ1-2; no clear D. Trimming took 0 bases from V and 8 from J, leaving 10 bases between them. The CDR3 has 13 amino acids. Germline loops: CDR1 MGHRA, CDR2 YSYEKL. CDR3 protein: CASSQERDPGYTF. CDR3 nucleotide sequence: TGCGCCAGCAGCCAAGAACGGGATCCGGGCTACACCTTC.

This chain uses TRBV7-9 with TRBJ2-7, with 8 bases that match TRBD2. The length of the CDR3 is 14 residues. Germline V gene data show CDR1 as SEHNR and CDR2 as FQNEAQ (reference sequence). V lost 1 base, J lost 3 bases, and 2 bases stayed unmatched. The chain's CDR3 is CASSLVGGVYEQYF. The CDR3 region has the DNA TGTGCCAGCAGCTTAGTCGGGGGGGTCTACGAGCAGTACTTC.

The chain has TRBV11-2 and TRBJ1-1; D is possibly TRBD1 (6 bases). Germline V CDR1 and CDR2: SGHAT, FQNNGV. V dropped 1 base and J dropped 7 bases, with 13 bases sitting between them. This CDR3 contains 14 residues. The CDR3 nucleotides are TGTGCCAGCAGCTTAGCGGCCTTAGGGGGTGAAGCTTTCTTT. Encoded protein: CASSLAALGGEAFF.

The chain has TRBV5-1 and TRBJ2-7; D is perhaps TRBD2 (6 bases). Trimming left V 3 bases short and J 5 bases short, with 12 bases between. Germline assignment: CDR1 SGHRS and CDR2 YFSETQ. CDR3 length: 13 residues. The CDR3 DNA is TGCGCCAGCAGCTCGACTAGTTTCGACGAGCAGTACTTC. This sequence encodes CASSSTSFDEQYF.

The rearrangement links TRBV2 to TRBJ2-3; possible D gene TRBD2, 6 bases. Trimming took off 7 bases at V and 0 bases at J, with 20 bases between the two ends. This CDR3 region has 17 residues. Germline V gene sequence: CDR1 SNHLY, CDR2 FYNNEI. The CDR3 DNA is TGTGCCAGCAACGTTAAGGCTGGGACTCTGAGCACAGATACGCAGTATTTT. Translating gives CASNVKAGTLSTDTQYF.

The chain recombines TRBV29-1 with TRBJ2-3; D uncertain. V was shortened by 7 bases and J by 2 bases, with 10 bases between the two germline ends. Germline assignment: CDR1 SQVTM and CDR2 ANQGSEA. The length of the CDR3 is 12 residues. CDR3 sequence (DNA): TGCAGCGGGACCATCTTCACAGATACGCAGTATTTT. Encoded protein: CSGTIFTDTQYF.

The chain combines TRBV7-6 with TRBJ1-5; D is uncertain. This CDR3 has 19 amino acids. Germline-derived CDR1 and CDR2 are SGHVS and FNYEAQ. The V and J ends lost 3 bases and 4 bases respectively, with 25 bases between them. CDR3 DNA sequence: TGTGCCAGCAGCTTCCCGCCCAGGCAGTTAGGTGGGTGTAATCAGCCCCAGCATTTT. Its protein is CASSFPPRQLGGCNQPQHF.

Concerning this clone: Different DNA sequences within this sample yield the same CDR3. The J gene is TRBJ2-1, the V gene TRBV7-2; 10 positions agree with TRBD2. V gave up 2 bases and J gave up 3 bases; unmatched junction bases: 1. This CDR3 is 15 amino acids long. Germline V lookup: CDR1 SGHTA, CDR2 FQGNSA. CDR3 nucleotide sequence: TGTGCCAGCAGCTTACTAGCGGGGGACTACAATGAGCAGTTCTTC. It codes for CASSLLAGDYNEQFF.

This chain links TRBV29-1 with TRBJ2-3; TRBD2 agrees at 12 bases. With 7 bases clipped from V and 4 bases from J, the junction kept 12 bases outside the gene matches. The germline V gene encodes CDR1 SQVTM and CDR2 ANQGSEA. The CDR3 length is 16 residues. CDR3 bases: TGCAGCGGGCGCAGCCTAGCGGGGGGGCCAGCAGATACGCAGTATTTT. Its translation: CSGRSLAGGPADTQYF.

V usage is TRBV4-1 and J usage is TRBJ2-5; 14 nucleotides agree with TRBD2. From germline, CDR1 is MGHRA and CDR2 YSYEKL. The CDR3 has 15 residues. With V trimmed by 8 bases and J by 5 bases, 7 bases remained unmatched. CDR3 loop: CASGGLAGEVETQYF. CDR3 coding DNA: TGCGCCAGCGGGGGACTAGCGGGGGAGGTGGAGACCCAGTACTTC.

The chain employs TRBV7-2 and TRBJ2-7; the match to TRBD2 covers 12 bases. CDR3 length: 16 amino acids. CDR1 and CDR2 from the germline V gene are SGHTA and FQGNSA. J was trimmed by 0 bases and V by 5 bases; bases with no gene match: 5. This CDR3 reads CASSPSLAGGSYEQYF. The DNA for the CDR3 is TGTGCCAGCAGCCCGTCACTAGCGGGGGGCTCCTACGAGCAGTACTTC.

This chain links TRBV7-2 with TRBJ1-6; unclear D gene. V was shortened by 5 bases and J by 3 bases, with 14 bases between the two germline ends. The CDR3 length is 16 residues. Germline V gene data show CDR1 as SGHTA and CDR2 as FQGNSA. CDR3 sequence reads: CASSQRTDVYNSPLHF. Here the CDR3 DNA reads TGTGCCAGCAGCCAAAGGACGGACGTCTATAATTCACCCCTCCACTTT. The complete variable domain, with remaining parts taken from reference TRBV7-2 and TRBJ1-6, reads GAGVSQSPSNKVTEKGKDVELRCDPISGHTALYWYRQSLGQGLEFLIYFQGNSAPDKSGLPSDRFSAERTGGSVSTLTIQRTQQEDSAVYLCASSQRTDVYNSPLHFGNGTRLTVT.

This chain links TRBV5-4 with TRBJ1-4; weak D call: TRBD1 (5 bases). Germline values: CDR1 SGHNT, CDR2 YYREEE (reference sequence). The CDR3 spans 15 residues. Trimming shortened V by 3 bases and J by 7 bases, and 16 bases separated the two germline ends. CDR3 in DNA: TGTGCCAGCAGCTCCGACGGGACCTGGGGTGAAAAACTGTTTTTT. Translating it yields CASSSDGTWGEKLFF.

The V call is TRBV27, the J call TRBJ2-1; D is undetermined. This CDR3 contains 14 residues. The germline V gene encodes CDR1 MNHEY and CDR2 SMNVEV (reference sequence). V was shortened by 1 base and J by 2 bases, with 6 bases between the two germline ends. The DNA for the CDR3 is TGTGCCAGCAGTTTATTCGCGACCTACAATGAGCAGTTCTTC. This translates into CASSLFATYNEQFF.

The chain couples TRBV7-9 to TRBJ2-1; D is uncertain. Germline V gene sequence: CDR1 SEHNR, CDR2 FQNEAQ (reference sequence). The V end lost 4 bases, the J end lost 6 bases, and 13 bases lay between the germline ends. CDR3 length equals 14 residues. CDR3 residues: CASSSDHRINEQFF. The CDR3 DNA is TGTGCCAGCAGCTCGGACCATCGGATCAATGAGCAGTTCTTC.

The chain joins TRBV29-1 to TRBJ2-1; D is possibly TRBD2 (5 bases). The germline V and J ends were trimmed by 5 bases and 5 bases, with 16 bases remaining between them. The CDR3 contains 14 residues. The germline CDR1 and CDR2 sequences are SQVTM and ANQGSEA. The CDR3 DNA reads TGCAGCGTTACCCCCCGAGGACTTAACAATGAGCAGTTCTTC. Its translation is CSVTPRGLNNEQFF.

The V gene is TRBV7-9, the J gene TRBJ2-6, with 8 bases fitting TRBD1. The CDR3 spans 17 residues. Unmatched junction bases numbered 7, after V lost 4 bases and J lost 2 bases. Per the germline V gene, CDR1 is SEHNR and CDR2 is FQNEAQ (reference sequence). This chain's CDR3 is CASSSGTGNPGANVLTF. CDR3 DNA sequence: TGTGCCAGCAGCTCGGGGACAGGTAACCCTGGGGCCAACGTCCTGACTTTC. Supplemented by reference TRBV7-9 and TRBJ2-6, the full variable domain reads DTGVSQNPRHKITKRGQNVTFRCDPISEHNRLYWYRQTLGQGPEFLTYFQNEAQLEKSRLLSDRFSAERPKGSFSTLEIQRTEQGDSAMYLCASSSGTGNPGANVLTFGAGSRLTVL.